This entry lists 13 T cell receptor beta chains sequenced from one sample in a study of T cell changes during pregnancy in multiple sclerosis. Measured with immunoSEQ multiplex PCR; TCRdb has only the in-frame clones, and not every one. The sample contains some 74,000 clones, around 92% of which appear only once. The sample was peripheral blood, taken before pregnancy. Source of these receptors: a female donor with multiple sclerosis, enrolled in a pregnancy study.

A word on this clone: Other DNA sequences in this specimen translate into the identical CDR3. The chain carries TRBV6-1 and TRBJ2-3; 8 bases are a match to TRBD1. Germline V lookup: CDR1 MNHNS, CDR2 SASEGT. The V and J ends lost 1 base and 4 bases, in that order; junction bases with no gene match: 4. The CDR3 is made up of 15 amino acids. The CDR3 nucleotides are TGTGCCAGCAGTGAAGTGGCAGGGGGCGCAGATACGCAGTATTTT. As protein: CASSEVAGGADTQYF.

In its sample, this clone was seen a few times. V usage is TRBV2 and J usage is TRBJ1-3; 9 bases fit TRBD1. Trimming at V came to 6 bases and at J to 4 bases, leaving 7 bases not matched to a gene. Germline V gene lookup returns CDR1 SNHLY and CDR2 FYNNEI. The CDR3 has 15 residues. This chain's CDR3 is CASRAQGASGNTIYF. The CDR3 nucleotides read TGTGCCAGCAGGGCACAGGGGGCATCGGGAAACACCATATATTTT.

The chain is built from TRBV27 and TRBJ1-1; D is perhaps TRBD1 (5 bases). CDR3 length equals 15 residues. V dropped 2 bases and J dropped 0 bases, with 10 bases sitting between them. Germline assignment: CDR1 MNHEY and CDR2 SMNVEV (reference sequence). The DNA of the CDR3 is TGTGCCAGCAGTTTAGGGTCAGGGATGAACACTGAAGCTTTCTTT. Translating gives CASSLGSGMNTEAFF.

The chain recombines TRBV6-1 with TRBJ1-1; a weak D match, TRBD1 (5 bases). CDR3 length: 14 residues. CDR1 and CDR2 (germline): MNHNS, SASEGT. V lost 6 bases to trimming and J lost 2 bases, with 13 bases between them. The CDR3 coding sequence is TGTGCCAGCAGACGCAGGGAAGCCAACACTGAAGCTTTCTTT. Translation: CASRRREANTEAFF.

CDR3 DNA sequence: TGTGCCAGCAGGGGCGGCGGGGGCGTGCAGACCCAGTACTTC. Protein: CASRGGGGVQTQYF. The chain joins TRBV6-5 to TRBJ2-5; maybe TRBD2 (7 bases). CDR3 size: 14 residues. V lost 6 bases and J lost 6, with 17 bases in between. In germline, CDR1 is MNHEY, CDR2 SVGAGI.

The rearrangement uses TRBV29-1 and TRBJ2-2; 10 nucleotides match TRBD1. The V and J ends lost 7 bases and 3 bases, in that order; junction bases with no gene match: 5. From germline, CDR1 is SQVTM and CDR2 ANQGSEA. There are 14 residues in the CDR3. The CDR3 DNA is TGCAGCGCCGGACAGGGGGTTTACACCGGGGAGCTGTTTTTT. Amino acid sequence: CSAGQGVYTGELFF.

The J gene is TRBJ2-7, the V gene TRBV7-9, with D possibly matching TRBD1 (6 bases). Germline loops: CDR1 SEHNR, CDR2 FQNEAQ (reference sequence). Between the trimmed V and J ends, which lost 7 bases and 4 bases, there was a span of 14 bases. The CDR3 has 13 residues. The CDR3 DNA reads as TGTGCCAGCACCCGAGGGGGTGGGTACGAGCAGTACTTC. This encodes CASTRGGGYEQYF.

The CDR3 region has the DNA TGTGCCAGTAGCACGGGACTCAGTAGCTACGAGCAGTACTTC. Protein sequence: CASSTGLSSYEQYF. The rearrangement links TRBV19 to TRBJ2-7; weak D call: TRBD2 (6 bases). Trimming shortened V by 6 bases and J by 3 bases, and 15 bases separated the two germline ends. Germline V lookup: CDR1 LNHDA, CDR2 SQIVND (reference sequence). The CDR3 has 14 amino acids.

CDR3: CASSLVAGANEQFF. Here the CDR3 DNA reads TGTGCCAGCAGCTTAGTTGCGGGGGCCAATGAGCAGTTCTTC. The V gene is TRBV7-2, the J gene TRBJ2-1, with D tentatively TRBD2 (7 bases). V dropped 1 base and J dropped 6 bases, with 10 bases sitting between them. Germline V CDR1 and CDR2: SGHTA, FQGNSA. This CDR3 has 14 amino acids.

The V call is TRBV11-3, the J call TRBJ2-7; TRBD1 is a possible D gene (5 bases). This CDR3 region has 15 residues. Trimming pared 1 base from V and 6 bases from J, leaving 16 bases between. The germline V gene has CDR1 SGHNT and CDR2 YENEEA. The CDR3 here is CASSLGTRSQGEQYF. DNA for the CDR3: TGTGCCAGCAGCTTAGGAACCCGCAGCCAGGGCGAGCAGTACTTC.

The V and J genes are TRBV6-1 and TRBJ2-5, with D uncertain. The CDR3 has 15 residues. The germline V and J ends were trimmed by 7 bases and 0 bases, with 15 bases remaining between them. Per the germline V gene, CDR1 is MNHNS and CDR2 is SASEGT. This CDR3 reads CASISAILYQETQYF. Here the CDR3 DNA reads TGTGCCAGCATATCCGCGATACTGTACCAAGAGACCCAGTACTTC.

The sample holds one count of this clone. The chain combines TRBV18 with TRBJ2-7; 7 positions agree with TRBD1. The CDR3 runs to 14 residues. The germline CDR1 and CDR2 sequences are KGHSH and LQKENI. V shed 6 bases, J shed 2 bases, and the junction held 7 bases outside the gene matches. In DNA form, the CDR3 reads TGTGCCAGCTCCACCGGGACAGACCCCTACGAGCAGTACTTC. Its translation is CASSTGTDPYEQYF. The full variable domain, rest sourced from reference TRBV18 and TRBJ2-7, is NAGVMQNPRHLVRRRGQEARLRCSPMKGHSHVYWYRQLPEEGLKFMVYLQKENIIDESGMPKERFSAEFPKEGPSILRIQQVVRGDSAAYFCASSTGTDPYEQYFGPGTRLTVT.

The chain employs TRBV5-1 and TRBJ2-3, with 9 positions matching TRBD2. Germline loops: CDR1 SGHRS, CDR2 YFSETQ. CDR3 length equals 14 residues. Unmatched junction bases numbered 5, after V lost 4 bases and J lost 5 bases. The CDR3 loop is CASSNGTSLDTQYF. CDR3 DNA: TGCGCCAGCAGCAACGGGACTAGCTTAGATACGCAGTATTTT.